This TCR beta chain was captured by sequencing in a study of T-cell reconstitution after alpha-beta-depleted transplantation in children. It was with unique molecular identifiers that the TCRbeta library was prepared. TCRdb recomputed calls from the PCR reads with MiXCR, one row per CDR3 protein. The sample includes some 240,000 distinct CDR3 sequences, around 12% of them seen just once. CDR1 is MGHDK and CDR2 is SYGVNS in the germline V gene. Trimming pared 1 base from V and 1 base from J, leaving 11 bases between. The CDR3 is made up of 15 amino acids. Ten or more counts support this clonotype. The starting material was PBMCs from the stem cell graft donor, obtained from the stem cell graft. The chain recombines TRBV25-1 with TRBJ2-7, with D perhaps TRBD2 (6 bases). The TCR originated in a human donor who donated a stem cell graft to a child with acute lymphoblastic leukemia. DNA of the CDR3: TGTGCCAGCAGTGAATGGGGGGATGGATCCTACGAGCAGTACTTC. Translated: CASSEWGDGSYEQYF.